This TCR beta chain was documented in a study of blood T cell repertoires in COVID-19 (dated by TCRdb to 2018 to 2021). With regard to the full study: Collaborator samples came from the United States, Italy and Spain and covered acute and convalescent phases of COVID-19. The prospective study material was composed of cDNA or gDNA derived from T cells, B-cell-depleted T cells, or PBMCs. Deeply sampled blood TCRbeta repertoires from subjects exposed to, actively infected with, or recovered from COVID-19 were included in the dataset. A freely available public database, intended as a resource for researchers studying the immune response to SARS-CoV-2, is where the repertoires were released. The samples were drawn from two sources: the first 160 participants of the ongoing ImmuneRACE study, and 1,200 or so subjects contributed by 6 global collaborators. Sample metadata almost always included a de-identified subject ID, COVID-19 status, age in years and sex. Where available, HLA class I and class II types were taken from metadata supplied by the sample provider and were not determined by assay-based typing.

Results the study describes overall, beyond this receptor: The quantity of clinical and demographic metadata differed by source and by participant and was supplied without curation.

Trimming costs V 4 bases and J 5 bases, and their ends lie 18 bases apart. Taken from cysteine to phenylalanine, the CDR3 has 16 residues. Kept here is only the CDR3 DNA, which spans 48 bases and is read in frame from base 1. The germline V gene (reference sequence) supplies CDR1 SEHNR and CDR2 FQNEAQ. This clone has a handful of counts. What this receptor recognizes is not known. Base qualities are missing; no much larger clone stands one base away. TCRbeta CDR3 regions were amplified from genomic DNA using the immunoSEQ Assay, a bias-controlled multiplex PCR. As for the original processing: The number of nucleated cells in each sample was estimated by amplification of reference gene primers within the assay. To quantify the absolute abundance of each unique TCRbeta CDR3 rearrangement, sequence reads were collapsed and filtered. For each sample, productive Simpson clonality was calculated as the square root of Simpson's diversity index across productive rearrangements. Here the immuneACCESS table is served through TCRdb, limited to in-frame sequences with V and J called. Missing clones are a known gap in these copies; in checked studies unresolved V genes cover under half, and the rest lacks a known reason. From that table come the V and J calls and clone size; the DNA was used to work out D and trimming. The sample has a few hundred thousand clones on record, roughly 83% of them singletons. 7.4% of the sample goes to the ten largest clones.

Whole blood was collected in K2EDTA tubes by collaborating institutions according to the institutions' own protocols. For TCRbeta analysis, collaborator samples were shipped as frozen whole blood, as isolated PBMCs, or as DNA extracted from either sample type. The origin of this receptor is a woman between 50 and 59 years old with acute or convalescent COVID-19. The specimen sequenced was peripheral blood. The chain is encoded by TRBV7-9 joined to TRBJ1-5, with TRBD1 tentatively as D gene (6 bases match). This receptor has the CDR3 CASSYAQGLGDQPQHF. The DNA reads as follows: TGTGCCAGCAGCTACGCTCAGGGGCTGGGTGATCAGCCCCAGCATTTT.